In this sample, the clone carrying this T cell receptor (beta chain) turned up a few times. Its antigen is unidentified. Cell sorting via CD45RO/CCR7/CD25/CD127/CD95/CD27 was performed to obtain CD4+ naive, central memory, regulatory and stem cell-like memory cells. These data come from a study of beta chain features in type 1 diabetes. About the research overall: In all, around 100,000,000 sorted cells from all samples were analyzed.

Isolated RNA was reverse transcribed in full, so expressed TCRB transcripts were sequenced. TCRdb's copy holds only in-frame clones and misses some; the assay was immunoSEQ multiplex PCR. The profile shows 900,000 or so clones, roughly a sixth of them singletons. This CDR3 comprises 17 residues. V lost 0 bases to trimming and J lost 0 bases, with 11 bases between them. The germline V gene has CDR1 LGHNA and CDR2 YSLEER. Study-wide results and limits: At VDJ recombination sites, type 1 diabetes patients had fewer insertions and more deleted nucleotides.

The sample was naive CD4+ T cells from blood. This clonotype was sampled from a woman in her late teens or twenties in good health. The chain employs TRBV4-3 and TRBJ2-2, with D tentatively TRBD1 (5 bases). Here the CDR3 DNA reads TGCGCCAGCAGCCAAGACAGGGCGCCTGCGAACACCGGGGAGCTGTTTTTT. It specifies CASSQDRAPANTGELFF.